The 16 T cell receptor beta chains below come from one sample, sequenced in a study of T cell responses to AZD1222 COVID-19 vaccine. Assay: immunoSEQ multiplex PCR; the TCRdb copy retains only in-frame clones and omits some. The sample lists roughly 99,000 clones, about nine tenths occurring once. This specimen consisted of peripheral blood, obtained 28 days after the second AZD1222 dose. The receptors shown here come from an adult who received the AZD1222 COVID-19 vaccine.

This sequence joins TRBV9 and TRBJ2-5; 7 bases agree with TRBD1. Germline CDR1 is SGDLS and CDR2 is YYNGEE. With V trimmed by 3 bases and J by 5 bases, 7 bases remained unmatched. The CDR3 runs to 14 residues. Written as DNA, the CDR3 is TGTGCCAGCAGCGATACAGGGGTCGGGGAGACCCAGTACTTC. Translation: CASSDTGVGETQYF.

The V gene is TRBV19, the J gene TRBJ2-1; 11 bases line up with TRBD2. CDR3 size: 15 residues. V dropped 3 bases and J dropped 4; count of bases not matched to a gene: 2. The V gene's germline CDR1 is LNHDA and CDR2 SQIVND (reference sequence). CDR3 sequence reads: CASSISGRAYNEQFF. The CDR3 DNA sequence: TGTGCCAGTAGTATTAGCGGGAGGGCTTACAATGAGCAGTTCTTC. Full variable domain (remainder filled in from reference TRBV19 and TRBJ2-1): DGGITQSPKYLFRKEGQNVTLSCEQNLNHDAMYWYRQDPGQGLRLIYYSQIVNDFQKGDIAEGYSVSREKKESFPLTVTSAQKNPTAFYLCASSISGRAYNEQFFGPGTRLTVL.

The chain has TRBV13 and TRBJ2-4; 8 nucleotides align to TRBD1. The germline gives CDR1 PRHDT, CDR2 FYEKMQ (reference sequence). J was trimmed by 7 bases and V by 2 bases; bases with no gene match: 10. This CDR3 spans 16 amino acids. CDR3 in amino acids: CASSLKGLDRDNIQYF. CDR3 nucleotide sequence: TGTGCCAGCAGCTTAAAGGGTTTGGACAGGGACAACATTCAGTACTTC.

The genes are TRBV13 and TRBJ2-3; D gene uncertain. Trimming took off 5 bases at V and 1 base at J, with 7 bases between the two ends. The germline gives CDR1 PRHDT, CDR2 FYEKMQ (reference sequence). This CDR3 is built from 13 residues. The CDR3 is CASSPAGTDTQYF. CDR3 DNA sequence: TGTGCCAGCAGCCCCGCGGGCACAGATACGCAGTATTTT.

The chain has TRBV9 and TRBJ2-5; 7 bases are shared with TRBD2. Germline V gene lookup returns CDR1 SGDLS and CDR2 YYNGEE. J lost 5 bases, V lost 0 bases, and 7 bases had no gene match. The CDR3 has 15 residues. Here the CDR3 DNA reads TGTGCCAGCAGCGTAGCTGCGGGAGTCGGGGAGACCCAGTACTTC. Translation gives CASSVAAGVGETQYF.

J is TRBJ2-1 and V is TRBV29-1; D not resolved. Deletions cut 0 bases from V and 5 bases from J, with 8 bases between. The CDR3 contains 13 residues. Germline values: CDR1 SQVTM, CDR2 ANQGSEA. CDR3: CSVEDVRNNEQFF. The CDR3 DNA reads as TGCAGCGTTGAAGATGTCAGAAACAATGAGCAGTTCTTC.

The V call is TRBV29-1, the J call TRBJ1-2; 10 nucleotides line up with TRBD1. Germline V gene data show CDR1 as SQVTM and CDR2 as ANQGSEA. The CDR3 totals 13 residues. V dropped 3 bases and J dropped 2; count of bases not matched to a gene: 0. The CDR3 bases are TGCAGCGTTGAGACAGGGGGCAACTATGGCTACACCTTC. Its protein product is CSVETGGNYGYTF.

The chain is built from TRBV13 and TRBJ1-6, with D perhaps matching TRBD1 (5 bases). The CDR3 runs to 16 residues. The germline V gene has CDR1 PRHDT and CDR2 FYEKMQ (reference sequence). The V and J ends lost 5 bases and 8 bases respectively, with 19 bases between them. CDR3 nucleotide sequence: TGTGCCAGCAGCCAAAGCCCTTTGGGACCCTATTCACCCCTCCACTTT. Encoded protein: CASSQSPLGPYSPLHF. Full variable domain (rest looked up from reference TRBV13 and TRBJ1-6): AAGVIQSPRHLIKEKRETATLKCYPIPRHDTVYWYQQGPGQDPQFLISFYEKMQSDKGSIPDRFSAQQFSDYHSELNMSSLELGDSALYFCASSQSPLGPYSPLHFGNGTRLTVT.

The chain has TRBV4-1 and TRBJ2-1; 7 bases line up with TRBD1. V lost 3 bases to trimming and J lost 1 base; unmatched junction nucleotides: 6. Germline CDR1 reads MGHRA; CDR2 reads YSYEKL. The CDR3 runs 16 residues. The CDR3 region is CASSQETGISYNEQFF. The CDR3 DNA is TGCGCCAGCAGCCAGGAGACAGGGATATCCTACAATGAGCAGTTCTTC.

The V and J genes are TRBV11-3 and TRBJ2-3, with D possibly called TRBD1 or TRBD2 (5 bases each). Germline V gives CDR1 SGHNT, CDR2 YENEEA. The CDR3 has 14 amino acids. Trimming took off 4 bases at V and 5 bases at J, with 13 bases between the two ends. For the CDR3, the DNA is TGTGCCAGCAGCTCAGAGGGGTCGTTAGATACGCAGTATTTT. Amino acids: CASSSEGSLDTQYF.

The chain links TRBV7-3 to TRBJ1-1, with TRBD1 as a possible D gene (6 bases). Between the trimmed V and J ends, which lost 5 bases and 0 bases, there was a span of 10 bases. Germline V gives CDR1 SGHTA, CDR2 FQGTGA. The CDR3 extends over 14 amino acids. CDR3 residues: CASSLTGMNTEAFF. The DNA for the CDR3 is TGTGCCAGCAGCCTTACAGGGATGAACACTGAAGCTTTCTTT.

The V and J genes are TRBV2 and TRBJ1-4; TRBD1 matches 7 bases. V lost 6 bases to trimming and J lost 3 bases; unmatched junction nucleotides: 7. CDR3 length equals 15 residues. In germline, CDR1 is SNHLY, CDR2 FYNNEI. CDR3 sequence reads: CASRETGTANEKLFF. Written as DNA, the CDR3 is TGTGCCAGCAGGGAAACCGGGACAGCTAATGAAAAACTGTTTTTT.

This chain connects TRBV6-5 to TRBJ2-3; D gene ambiguous. CDR1 is MNHEY and CDR2 is SVGAGI in the germline V gene. V shed 3 bases and J shed 3 bases, with 7 bases lying between them. The CDR3 length is 13 residues. Here the CDR3 DNA reads TGTGCCAGCAGTTATGGCCCAACAGATACGCAGTATTTT. It is translated as CASSYGPTDTQYF.

The CDR3 DNA is TGTGCCAGCAGCTCTGACACGAACACTGAAGCTTTCTTT. This sequence encodes CASSSDTNTEAFF. The rearrangement joins TRBV7-8 to TRBJ1-1; unclear D gene. The CDR3 has 13 residues. In germline, CDR1 is SGHVS, CDR2 FQNEAQ. V shed 4 bases and J shed 1 base, with 7 bases lying between them.

The rearrangement uses TRBV9 and TRBJ2-2, with 9 bases matching TRBD1. Looked up from germline, CDR1 is SGDLS and CDR2 is YYNGEE. Germline trimming cut 1 base from V and 7 bases from J; bases unmatched to any gene: 5. The CDR3 length is 15 residues. For the CDR3, the DNA is TGTGCCAGCAGCGTAAGGGACAGGGAGAACGGGGAGCTGTTTTTT. Its translation is CASSVRDRENGELFF.

This chain links TRBV12-3 or TRBV12-4 with TRBJ1-2; 7 nucleotides align to TRBD1. After removal of 5 bases from V and 2 bases from J, the junction contained 2 bases not matched to a gene. The CDR3 is 13 amino acids. The CDR3 nucleotides read TGTGCCAGCAGTCAGACAGGGAACTATGGCTACACCTTC. It translates to CASSQTGNYGYTF.